This TCR beta chain was sequenced during a study of T cell repertoires in cytomegalovirus infection. The CDR3 is 16 amino acids. V was pared by 4 bases and J by 2 bases, with 4 bases of the junction left unmatched. Germline V lookup: CDR1 SEHNR, CDR2 FQNEAQ (reference sequence). TCRdb independently ran MiXCR on the reads; one entry per CDR3 protein. Altogether roughly 920,000 distinct CDR3 sequences are present, approximately 30% being singletons, with the ten largest covering 13%. In its sample, this clonotype was seen a few times. Antigen specificity is unknown. The sequencing used cultured CD8+ T cells from PBMCs, collected from culture after CMV antigen stimulation. The chain combines TRBV7-9 with TRBJ2-5; 13 bases match TRBD2. This receptor was taken from a human donor in good health (CMV status not recorded). Some clones in this sample may be carry-over from other donors' samples. CDR3 in DNA: TGTGCCAGCAGCTCTACTAGCGGGAGGGCTCAAGAGACCCAGTACTTC. It codes for CASSSTSGRAQETQYF.